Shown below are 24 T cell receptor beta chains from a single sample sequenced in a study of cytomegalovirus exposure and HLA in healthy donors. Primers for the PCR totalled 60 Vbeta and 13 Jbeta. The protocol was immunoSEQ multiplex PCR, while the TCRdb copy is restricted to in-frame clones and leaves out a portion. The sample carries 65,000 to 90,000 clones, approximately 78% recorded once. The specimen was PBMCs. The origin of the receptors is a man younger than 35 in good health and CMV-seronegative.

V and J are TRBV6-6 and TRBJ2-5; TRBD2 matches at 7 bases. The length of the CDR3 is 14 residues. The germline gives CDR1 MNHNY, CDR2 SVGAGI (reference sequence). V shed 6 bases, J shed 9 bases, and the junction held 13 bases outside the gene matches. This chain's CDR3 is CASRWESSGGAQYF. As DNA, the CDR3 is TGTGCCAGCAGATGGGAGTCTAGCGGAGGGGCCCAGTACTTC.

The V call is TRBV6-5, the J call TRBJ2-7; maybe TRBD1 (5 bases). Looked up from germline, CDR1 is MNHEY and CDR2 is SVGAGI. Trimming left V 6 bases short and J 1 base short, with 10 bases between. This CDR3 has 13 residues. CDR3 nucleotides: TGTGCCAGCAGCTGGGGCGGTTCCTACGAGCAGTACTTC. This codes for CASSWGGSYEQYF.

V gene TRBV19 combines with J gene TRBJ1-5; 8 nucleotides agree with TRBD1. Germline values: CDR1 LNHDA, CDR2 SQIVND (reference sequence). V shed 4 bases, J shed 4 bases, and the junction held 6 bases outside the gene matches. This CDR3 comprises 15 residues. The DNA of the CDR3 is TGTGCCAGTAGTAAACCGGGACAGGTGAATCAGCCCCAGCATTTT. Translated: CASSKPGQVNQPQHF.

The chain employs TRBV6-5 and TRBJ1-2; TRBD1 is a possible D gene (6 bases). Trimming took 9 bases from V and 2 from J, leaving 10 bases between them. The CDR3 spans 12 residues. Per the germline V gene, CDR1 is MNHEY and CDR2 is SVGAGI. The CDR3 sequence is CASLGANYGYTF. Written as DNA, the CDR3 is TGTGCCAGTCTGGGGGCGAACTATGGCTACACCTTC.

CDR3 in DNA: TGTGCCTGGAGGGGACAGGGGCTCCCCTTAAACTATGGCTACACCTTC. This translates into CAWRGQGLPLNYGYTF. This chain joins TRBV30 and TRBJ1-2, with 10 bases identical to TRBD1. The CDR3 has 16 amino acids. The germline V gene encodes CDR1 GTSNPN and CDR2 SVGIG (reference sequence). Trimming took 3 bases from V and 2 from J; bases not matched to a gene: 9. Complete variable domain (other parts from reference TRBV30 and TRBJ1-2): SQTIHQWPATLVQPVGSPLSLECTVEGTSNPNLYWYRQAAGRGLQLLFYSVGIGQISSEVPQNLSASRPQDRQFILSSKKLLLSDSGFYLCAWRGQGLPLNYGYTFGSGTRLTVV.

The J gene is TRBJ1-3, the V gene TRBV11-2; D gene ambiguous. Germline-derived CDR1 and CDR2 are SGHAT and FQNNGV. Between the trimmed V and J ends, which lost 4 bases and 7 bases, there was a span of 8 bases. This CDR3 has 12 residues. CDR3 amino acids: CASSSDRNTIYF. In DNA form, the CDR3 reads TGTGCCAGCAGCTCCGATCGGAACACCATATATTTT.

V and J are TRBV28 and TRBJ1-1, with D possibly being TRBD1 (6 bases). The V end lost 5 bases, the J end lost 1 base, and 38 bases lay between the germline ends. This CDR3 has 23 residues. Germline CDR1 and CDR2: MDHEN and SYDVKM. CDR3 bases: TGTGCCAGCAGTCCCCCCCCCTGTTATAGAAAGAGCGATAGGACAGTAACGAACACTGAAGCTTTCTTT. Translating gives CASSPPPCYRKSDRTVTNTEAFF.

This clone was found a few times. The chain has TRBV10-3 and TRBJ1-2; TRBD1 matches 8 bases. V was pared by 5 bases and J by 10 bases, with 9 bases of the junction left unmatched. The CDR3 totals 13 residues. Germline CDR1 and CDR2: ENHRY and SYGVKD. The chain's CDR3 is CAISMTGDGDYTF. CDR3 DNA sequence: TGTGCCATCAGTATGACAGGGGATGGTGACTACACCTTC.

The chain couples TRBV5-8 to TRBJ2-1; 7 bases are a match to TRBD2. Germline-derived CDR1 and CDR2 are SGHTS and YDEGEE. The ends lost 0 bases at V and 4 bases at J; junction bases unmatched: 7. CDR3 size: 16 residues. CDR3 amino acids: CASSLAPSGRYNEQFF. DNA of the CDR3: TGTGCCAGCAGCTTGGCCCCTAGCGGACGGTACAATGAGCAGTTCTTC.

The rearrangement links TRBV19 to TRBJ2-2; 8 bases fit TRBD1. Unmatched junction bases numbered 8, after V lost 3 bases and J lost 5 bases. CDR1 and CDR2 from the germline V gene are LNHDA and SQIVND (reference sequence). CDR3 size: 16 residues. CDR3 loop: CASSIQGQAITGELFF. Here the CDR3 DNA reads TGTGCCAGTAGTATCCAGGGACAGGCGATAACCGGGGAGCTGTTTTTT.

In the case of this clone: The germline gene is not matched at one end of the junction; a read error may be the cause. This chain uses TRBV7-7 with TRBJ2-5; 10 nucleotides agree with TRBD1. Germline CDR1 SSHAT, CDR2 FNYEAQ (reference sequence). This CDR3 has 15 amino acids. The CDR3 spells CASSLDRGRGETQYF. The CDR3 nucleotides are TGTGCTAGCAGCTTAGACAGGGGGCGCGGGGAGACCCAGTACTTC.

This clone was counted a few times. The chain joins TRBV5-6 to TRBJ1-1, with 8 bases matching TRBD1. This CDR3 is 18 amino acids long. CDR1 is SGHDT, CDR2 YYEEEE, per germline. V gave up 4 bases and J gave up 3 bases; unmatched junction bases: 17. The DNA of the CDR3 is TGTGCCAGCAGCCACCTGACAGGGGTCTTCGTTCTTGACACTGAAGCTTTCTTT. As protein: CASSHLTGVFVLDTEAFF.

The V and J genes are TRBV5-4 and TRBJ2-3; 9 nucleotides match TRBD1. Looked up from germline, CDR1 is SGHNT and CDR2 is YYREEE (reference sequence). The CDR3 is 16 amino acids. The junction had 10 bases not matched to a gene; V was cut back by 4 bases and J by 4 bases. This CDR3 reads CASSPKRQGVADTQYF. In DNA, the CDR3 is TGTGCCAGCAGCCCAAAAAGACAGGGGGTTGCAGATACGCAGTATTTT.

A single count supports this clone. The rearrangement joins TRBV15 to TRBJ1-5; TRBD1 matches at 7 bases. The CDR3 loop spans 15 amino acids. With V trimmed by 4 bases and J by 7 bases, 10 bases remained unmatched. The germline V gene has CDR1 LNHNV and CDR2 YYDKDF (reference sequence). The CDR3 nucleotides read TGTGCCACCAGCACTAGGGCCAGGGGGGTCCAGCCCCAGCATTTT. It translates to CATSTRARGVQPQHF.

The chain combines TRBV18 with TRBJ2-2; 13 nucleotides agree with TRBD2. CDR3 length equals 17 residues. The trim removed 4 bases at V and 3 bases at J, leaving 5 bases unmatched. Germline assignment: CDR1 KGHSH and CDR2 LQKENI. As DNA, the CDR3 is TGTGCCAGCTCACGACTAGCGGGAGGCTTGGACACCGGGGAGCTGTTTTTT. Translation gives CASSRLAGGLDTGELFF.

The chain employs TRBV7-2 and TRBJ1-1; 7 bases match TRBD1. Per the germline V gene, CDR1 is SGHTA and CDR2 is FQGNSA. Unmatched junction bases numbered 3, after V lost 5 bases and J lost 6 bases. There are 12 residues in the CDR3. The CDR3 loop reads CASSLTGPEAFF. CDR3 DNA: TGTGCCAGCAGCCTGACAGGGCCTGAAGCTTTCTTT.

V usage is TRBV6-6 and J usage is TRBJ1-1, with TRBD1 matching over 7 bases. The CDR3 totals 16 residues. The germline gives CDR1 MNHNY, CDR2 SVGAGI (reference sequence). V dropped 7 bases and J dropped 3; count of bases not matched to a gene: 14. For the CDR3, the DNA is TGTGCCAGCACCGCCGGACAGGCAGGACGTTACACTGAAGCTTTCTTT. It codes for CASTAGQAGRYTEAFF.

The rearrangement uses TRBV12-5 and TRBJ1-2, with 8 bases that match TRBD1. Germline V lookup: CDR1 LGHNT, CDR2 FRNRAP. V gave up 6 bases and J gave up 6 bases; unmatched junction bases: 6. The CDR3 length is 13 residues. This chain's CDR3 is CASGPDRGNGYTF. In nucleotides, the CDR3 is TGTGCTAGTGGCCCTGACAGGGGTAATGGCTACACCTTC.

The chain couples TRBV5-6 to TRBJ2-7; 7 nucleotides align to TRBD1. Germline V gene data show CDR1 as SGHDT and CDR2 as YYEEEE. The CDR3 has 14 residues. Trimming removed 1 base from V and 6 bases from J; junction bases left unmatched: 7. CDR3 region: CASSLWQQGSEQYF. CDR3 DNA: TGTGCCAGCAGCTTGTGGCAACAGGGGTCCGAGCAGTACTTC.

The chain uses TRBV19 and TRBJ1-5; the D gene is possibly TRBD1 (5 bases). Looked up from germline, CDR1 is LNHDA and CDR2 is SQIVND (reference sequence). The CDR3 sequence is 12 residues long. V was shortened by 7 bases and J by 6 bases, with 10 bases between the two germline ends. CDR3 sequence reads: CASNSGGQPQHF. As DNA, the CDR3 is TGTGCCAGTAACTCGGGGGGTCAGCCCCAGCATTTT.

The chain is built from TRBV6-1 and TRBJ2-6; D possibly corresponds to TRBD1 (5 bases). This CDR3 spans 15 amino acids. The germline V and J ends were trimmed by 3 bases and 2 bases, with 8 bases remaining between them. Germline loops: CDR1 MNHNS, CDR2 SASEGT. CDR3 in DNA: TGTGCCAGCAGTGAGCAGGGTACTGGGGCCAACGTCCTGACTTTC. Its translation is CASSEQGTGANVLTF.

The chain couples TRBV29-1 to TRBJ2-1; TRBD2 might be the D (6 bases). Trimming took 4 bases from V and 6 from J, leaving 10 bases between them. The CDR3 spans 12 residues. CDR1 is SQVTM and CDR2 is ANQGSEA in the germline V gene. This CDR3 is CSVVGGSNEQFF. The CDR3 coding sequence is TGCAGCGTTGTGGGGGGATCCAATGAGCAGTTCTTC.

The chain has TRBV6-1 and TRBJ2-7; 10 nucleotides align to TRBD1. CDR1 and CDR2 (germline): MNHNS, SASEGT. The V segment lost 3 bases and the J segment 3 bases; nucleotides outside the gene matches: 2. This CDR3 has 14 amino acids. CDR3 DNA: TGTGCCAGCAGTGATTGGACAGGGGGCTACGAGCAGTACTTC. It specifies CASSDWTGGYEQYF.

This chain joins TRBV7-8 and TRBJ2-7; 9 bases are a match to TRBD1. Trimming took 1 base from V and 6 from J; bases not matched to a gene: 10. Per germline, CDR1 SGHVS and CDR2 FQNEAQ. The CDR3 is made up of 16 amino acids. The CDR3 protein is CASSLGGGQGVVEQYF. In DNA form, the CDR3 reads TGTGCCAGCAGCTTAGGCGGGGGACAGGGTGTTGTCGAGCAGTACTTC. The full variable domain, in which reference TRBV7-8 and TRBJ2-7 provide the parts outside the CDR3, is GAGVSQSPRYKVAKRGQDVALRCDPISGHVSLFWYQQALGQGPEFLTYFQNEAQLDKSGLPSDRFFAERPEGSVSTLKIQRTQQEDSAVYLCASSLGGGQGVVEQYFGPGTRLTVT.